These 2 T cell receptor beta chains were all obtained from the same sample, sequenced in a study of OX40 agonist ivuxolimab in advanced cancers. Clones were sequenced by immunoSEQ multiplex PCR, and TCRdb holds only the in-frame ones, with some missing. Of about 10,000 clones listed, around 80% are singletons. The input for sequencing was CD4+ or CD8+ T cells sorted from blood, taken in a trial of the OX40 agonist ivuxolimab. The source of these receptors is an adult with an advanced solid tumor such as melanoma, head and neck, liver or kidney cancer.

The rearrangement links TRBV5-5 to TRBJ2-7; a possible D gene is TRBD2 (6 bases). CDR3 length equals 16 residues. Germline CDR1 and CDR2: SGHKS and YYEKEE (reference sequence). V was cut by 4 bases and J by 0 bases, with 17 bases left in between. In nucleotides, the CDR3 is TGTGCCAGCAGCCCGGCGGGGACCCGGGGCTCCTACGAGCAGTACTTC. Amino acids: CASSPAGTRGSYEQYF.

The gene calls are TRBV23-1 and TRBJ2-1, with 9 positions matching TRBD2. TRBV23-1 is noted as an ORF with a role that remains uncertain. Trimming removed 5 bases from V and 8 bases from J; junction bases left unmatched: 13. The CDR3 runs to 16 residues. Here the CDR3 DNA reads TGCGCCAGCAGTAAACCGGAAGCGGGACTAGCATATGAGCAGTTCTTC. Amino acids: CASSKPEAGLAYEQFF.